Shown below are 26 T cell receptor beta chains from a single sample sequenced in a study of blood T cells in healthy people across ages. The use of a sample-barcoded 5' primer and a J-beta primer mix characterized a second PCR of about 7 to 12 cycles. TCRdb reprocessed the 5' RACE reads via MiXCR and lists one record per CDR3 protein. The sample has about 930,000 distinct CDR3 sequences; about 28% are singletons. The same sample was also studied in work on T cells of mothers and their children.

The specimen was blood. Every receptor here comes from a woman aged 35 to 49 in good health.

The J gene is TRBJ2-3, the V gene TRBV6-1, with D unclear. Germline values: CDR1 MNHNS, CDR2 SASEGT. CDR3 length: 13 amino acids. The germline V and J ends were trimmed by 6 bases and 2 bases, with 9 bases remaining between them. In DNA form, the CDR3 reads TGTGCCAGCAGCGGTGAACTCACAGATACGCAGTATTTT. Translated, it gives CASSGELTDTQYF.

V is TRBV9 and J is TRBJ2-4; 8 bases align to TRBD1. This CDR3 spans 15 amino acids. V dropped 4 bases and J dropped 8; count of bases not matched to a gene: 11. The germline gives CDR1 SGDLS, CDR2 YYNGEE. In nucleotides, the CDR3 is TGTGCCAGCAGCAAAGACAGGGGAGTGACGGACATTCAGTACTTC. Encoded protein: CASSKDRGVTDIQYF. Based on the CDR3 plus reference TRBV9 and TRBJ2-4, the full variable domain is DSGVTQTPKHLITATGQRVTLRCSPRSGDLSVYWYQQSLDQGLQFLIQYYNGEERAKGNILERFSAQQFPDLHSELNLSSLELGDSALYFCASSKDRGVTDIQYFGAGTRLSVL.

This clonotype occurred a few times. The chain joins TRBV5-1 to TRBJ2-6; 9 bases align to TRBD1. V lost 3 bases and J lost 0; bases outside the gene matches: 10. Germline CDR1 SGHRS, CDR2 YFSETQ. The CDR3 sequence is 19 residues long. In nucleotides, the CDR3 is TGCGCCAGCAGCTCCCTGCCGGGACAGGGTTACTCTGGGGCCAACGTCCTGACTTTC. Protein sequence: CASSSLPGQGYSGANVLTF.

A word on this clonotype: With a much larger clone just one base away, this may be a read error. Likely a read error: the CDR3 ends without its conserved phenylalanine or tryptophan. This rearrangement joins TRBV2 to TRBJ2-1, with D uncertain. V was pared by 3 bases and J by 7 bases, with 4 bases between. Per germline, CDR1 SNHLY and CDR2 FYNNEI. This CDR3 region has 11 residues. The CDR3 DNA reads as TGTGCCAGCAGTGATTGGAATGAGCAGTTCTCC. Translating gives CASSDWNEQFS.

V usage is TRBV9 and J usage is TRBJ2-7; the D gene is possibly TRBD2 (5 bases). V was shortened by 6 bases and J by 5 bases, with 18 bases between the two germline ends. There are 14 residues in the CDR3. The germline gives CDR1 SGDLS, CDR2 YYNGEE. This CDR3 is CASTPGVVRDEQYF. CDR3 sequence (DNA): TGTGCCAGCACCCCCGGGGTAGTGAGGGACGAGCAGTACTTC.

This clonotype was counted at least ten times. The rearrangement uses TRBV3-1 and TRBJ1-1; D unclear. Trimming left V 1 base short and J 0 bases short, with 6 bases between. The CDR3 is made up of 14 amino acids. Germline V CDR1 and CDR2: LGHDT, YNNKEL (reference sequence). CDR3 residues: CASSQGQLNTEAFF. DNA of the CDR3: TGTGCCAGCAGCCAAGGCCAGTTGAACACTGAAGCTTTCTTT.

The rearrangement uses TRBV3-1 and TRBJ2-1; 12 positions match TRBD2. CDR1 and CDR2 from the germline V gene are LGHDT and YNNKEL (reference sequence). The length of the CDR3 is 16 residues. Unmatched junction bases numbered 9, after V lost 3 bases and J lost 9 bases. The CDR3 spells CASSQSLAGGRGEQFF. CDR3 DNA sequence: TGTGCCAGCAGCCAGAGTCTAGCGGGGGGGCGGGGTGAGCAGTTCTTC.

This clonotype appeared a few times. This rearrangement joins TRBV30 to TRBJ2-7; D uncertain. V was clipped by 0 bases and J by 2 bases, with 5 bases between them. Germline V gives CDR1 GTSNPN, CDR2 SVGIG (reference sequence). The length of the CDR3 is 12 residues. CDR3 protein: CAWSVEAYEQYF. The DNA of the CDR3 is TGTGCCTGGAGTGTAGAGGCCTACGAGCAGTACTTC.

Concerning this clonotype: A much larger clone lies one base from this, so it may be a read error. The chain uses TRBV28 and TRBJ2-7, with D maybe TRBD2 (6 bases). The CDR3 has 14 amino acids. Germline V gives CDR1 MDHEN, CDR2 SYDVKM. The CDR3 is CASSFQGGRYELYF. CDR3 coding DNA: TGTGCCAGCAGTTTTCAGGGAGGTCGATACGAGCTGTACTTC. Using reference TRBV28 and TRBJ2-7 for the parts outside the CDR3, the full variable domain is DVKVTQSSRYLVKRTGEKVFLECVQDMDHENMFWYRQDPGLGLRLIYFSYDVKMKEKGDIPEGYSVSREKKERFSLILESASTNQTSMYLCASSFQGGRYELYFGPGTRLTVT.

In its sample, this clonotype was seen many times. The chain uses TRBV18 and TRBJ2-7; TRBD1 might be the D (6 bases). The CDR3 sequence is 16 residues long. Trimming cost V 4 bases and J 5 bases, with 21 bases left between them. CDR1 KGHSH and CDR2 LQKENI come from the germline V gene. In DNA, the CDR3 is TGTGCCAGCTCACTTACGGACACAGGGATCGCCCACGAGCAGTACTTC. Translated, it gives CASSLTDTGIAHEQYF.

The CDR3 loop reads CASSQEVGSGGTPYTQYF. In nucleotides, the CDR3 is TGTGCCAGCAGCCAAGAGGTCGGAAGCGGGGGGACCCCGTATACGCAGTATTTT. The V gene is TRBV4-2, the J gene TRBJ2-3; TRBD2 agrees at 9 bases. CDR1 is LGHNA and CDR2 is YNFKEQ in the germline V gene. V gave up 0 bases and J gave up 7 bases; unmatched junction bases: 14. The CDR3 length is 18 residues.

The CDR3 nucleotides read TGTGCCAGCAGCGTTAGGGGATGGCTAGACAATGAGCAGTTCTTC. The encoded protein is CASSVRGWLDNEQFF. V gene TRBV7-6 combines with J gene TRBJ2-1; possible D gene TRBD1, 5 bases. Germline CDR1 and CDR2: SGHVS and FNYEAQ. Trimming cost V 5 bases and J 5 bases, with 16 bases left between them. The CDR3 runs to 15 residues.

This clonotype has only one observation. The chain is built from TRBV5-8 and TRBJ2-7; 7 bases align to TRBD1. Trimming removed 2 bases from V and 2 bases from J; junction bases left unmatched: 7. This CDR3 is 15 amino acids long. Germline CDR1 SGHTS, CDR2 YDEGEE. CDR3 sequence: CASSFKGQETYEQYF. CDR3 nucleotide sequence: TGTGCCAGCAGCTTTAAAGGACAGGAGACCTACGAGCAGTACTTC.

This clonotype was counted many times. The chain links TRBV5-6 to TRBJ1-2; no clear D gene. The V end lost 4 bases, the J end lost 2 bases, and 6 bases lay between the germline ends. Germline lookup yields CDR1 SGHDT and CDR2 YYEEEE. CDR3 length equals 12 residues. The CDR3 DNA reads TGTGCCAGCAGCGCAGCAAACTATGGCTACACCTTC. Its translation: CASSAANYGYTF.

The CDR3 DNA is TGCAGTGCTTCCAATTCACAGGGAAGTGGCTACACCTTC. This gives the protein CSASNSQGSGYTF. V and J are TRBV20-1 and TRBJ1-2, with D perhaps TRBD1 (6 bases). Trimming removed 5 bases from V and 7 bases from J, with 17 bases in between. The CDR3 is 13 residues long. Germline loops: CDR1 DFQATT, CDR2 SNEGSKA (reference sequence).

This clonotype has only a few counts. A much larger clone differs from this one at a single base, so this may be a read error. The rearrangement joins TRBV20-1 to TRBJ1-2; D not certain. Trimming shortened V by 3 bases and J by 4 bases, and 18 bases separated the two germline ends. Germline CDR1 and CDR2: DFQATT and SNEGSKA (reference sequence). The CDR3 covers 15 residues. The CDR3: CSARDDRREIYGYTF. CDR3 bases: TGCAGTGCTAGGGACGACCGAAGAGAGATCTATGGCTACACCTTC.

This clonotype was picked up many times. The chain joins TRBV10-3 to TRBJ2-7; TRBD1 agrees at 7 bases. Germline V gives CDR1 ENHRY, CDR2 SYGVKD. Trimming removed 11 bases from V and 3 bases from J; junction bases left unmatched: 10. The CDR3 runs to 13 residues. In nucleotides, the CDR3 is TGTGCCGGCCGGGACAGCGTGGACTACGAGCAGTACTTC. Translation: CAGRDSVDYEQYF.

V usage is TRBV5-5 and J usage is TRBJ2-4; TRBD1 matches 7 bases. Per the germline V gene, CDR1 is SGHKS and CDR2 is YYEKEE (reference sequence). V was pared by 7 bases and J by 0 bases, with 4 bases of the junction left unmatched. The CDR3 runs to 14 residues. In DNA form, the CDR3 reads TGTGCCAGCCACAGGGGAATAGCCAAAAACATTCAGTACTTC. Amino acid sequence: CASHRGIAKNIQYF.

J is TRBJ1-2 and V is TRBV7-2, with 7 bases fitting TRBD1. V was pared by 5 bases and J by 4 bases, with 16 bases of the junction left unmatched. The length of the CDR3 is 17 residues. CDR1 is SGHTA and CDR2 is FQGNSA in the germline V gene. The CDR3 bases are TGTGCCAGCAGCCCCGCTGGACCCGGGACAGCGACCTATGGCTACACCTTC. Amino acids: CASSPAGPGTATYGYTF.

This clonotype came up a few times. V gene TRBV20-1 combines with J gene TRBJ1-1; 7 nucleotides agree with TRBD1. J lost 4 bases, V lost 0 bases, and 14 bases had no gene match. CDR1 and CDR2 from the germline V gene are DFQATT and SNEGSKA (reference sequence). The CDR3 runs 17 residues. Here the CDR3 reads CSARDPRKTGWATEAFF. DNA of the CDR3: TGCAGTGCTAGAGATCCTCGCAAGACAGGGTGGGCCACTGAAGCTTTCTTT.

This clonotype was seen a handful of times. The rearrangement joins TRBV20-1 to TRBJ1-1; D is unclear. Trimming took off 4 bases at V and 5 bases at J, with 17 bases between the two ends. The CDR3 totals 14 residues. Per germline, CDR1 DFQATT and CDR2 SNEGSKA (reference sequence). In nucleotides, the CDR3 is TGCAGTGCTAATGGAGCGGCGGGCGGGACTGAAGCTTTCTTT. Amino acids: CSANGAAGGTEAFF.

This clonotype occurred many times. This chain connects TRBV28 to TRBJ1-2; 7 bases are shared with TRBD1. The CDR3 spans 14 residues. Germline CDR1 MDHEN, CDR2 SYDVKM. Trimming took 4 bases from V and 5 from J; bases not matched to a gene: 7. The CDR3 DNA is TGTGCCAGCAGTTCGCCGGGACAGAGATATGGCTACACCTTC. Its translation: CASSSPGQRYGYTF.

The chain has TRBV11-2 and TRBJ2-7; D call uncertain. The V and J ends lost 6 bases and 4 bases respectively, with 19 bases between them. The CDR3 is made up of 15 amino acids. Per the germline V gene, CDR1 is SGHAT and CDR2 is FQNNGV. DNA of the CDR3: TGTGCCAGCAGTTTTCTCAACAACCAGTTTTACGAGCAGTACTTC. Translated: CASSFLNNQFYEQYF.

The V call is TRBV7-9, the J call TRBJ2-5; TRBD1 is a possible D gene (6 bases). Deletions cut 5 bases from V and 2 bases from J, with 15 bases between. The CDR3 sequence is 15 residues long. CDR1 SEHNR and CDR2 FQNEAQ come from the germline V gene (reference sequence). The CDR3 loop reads CASSIPYREQETQYF. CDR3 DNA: TGTGCCAGCAGCATACCATACAGGGAACAAGAGACCCAGTACTTC.

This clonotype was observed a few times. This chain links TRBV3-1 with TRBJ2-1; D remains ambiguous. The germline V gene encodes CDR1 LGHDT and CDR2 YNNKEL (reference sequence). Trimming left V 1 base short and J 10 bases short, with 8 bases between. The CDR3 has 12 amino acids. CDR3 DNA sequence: TGTGCCAGCAGCCAAGCCGGGTTAGAGCAGTTCTTC. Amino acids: CASSQAGLEQFF.

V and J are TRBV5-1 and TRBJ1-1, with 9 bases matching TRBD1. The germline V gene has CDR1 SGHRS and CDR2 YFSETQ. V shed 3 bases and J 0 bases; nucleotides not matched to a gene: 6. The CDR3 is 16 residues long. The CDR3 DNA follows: TGCGCCAGCAGCTCTGGGACAGGGAACATGAACACTGAAGCTTTCTTT. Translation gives CASSSGTGNMNTEAFF. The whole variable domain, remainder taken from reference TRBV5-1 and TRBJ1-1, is KAGVTQTPRYLIKTRGQQVTLSCSPISGHRSVSWYQQTPGQGLQFLFEYFSETQRNKGNFPGRFSGRQFSNSRSEMNVSTLELGDSALYLCASSSGTGNMNTEAFFGQGTRLTVV.